A single sample is the source of the 21 T cell receptor beta chains below, sequenced in a study of T cell responses to AZD1222 COVID-19 vaccine. Clones were read by immunoSEQ multiplex PCR, and TCRdb kept only the in-frame ones, dropping some. Among about 30,000 clones listed, more than 85% were seen once. The starting material was peripheral blood, obtained on day 0 of AZD1222 vaccination. The receptors shown here come from an adult in good health.

The chain uses TRBV6-5 and TRBJ2-7; D unresolved. Germline V lookup: CDR1 MNHEY, CDR2 SVGAGI. V shed 6 bases and J shed 0 bases, with 12 bases lying between them. This CDR3 region has 14 residues. The CDR3 DNA is TGTGCCAGCAGCCTTAGTTCTACCTCCTACGAGCAGTACTTC. Its protein product is CASSLSSTSYEQYF.

V is TRBV19 and J is TRBJ1-3, with D unresolved. Trimming cost V 7 bases and J 0 bases, with 7 bases left between them. Per the germline V gene, CDR1 is LNHDA and CDR2 is SQIVND (reference sequence). The CDR3 is 13 residues long. The CDR3 sequence is CASTAHSGNTIYF. Here the CDR3 DNA reads TGTGCCAGTACAGCCCACTCTGGAAACACCATATATTTT.

The CDR3 bases are TGCGCCAGCAGCCCGACAGGGGGCTTGGAGCCCCAGCATTTT. Translating gives CASSPTGGLEPQHF. This sequence joins TRBV5-1 and TRBJ1-5; 10 bases line up with TRBD1. The germline gives CDR1 SGHRS, CDR2 YFSETQ. The CDR3 sequence is 14 residues long. The trim removed 4 bases at V and 8 bases at J, leaving 6 bases unmatched. The entire variable domain, with the rest obtained from reference TRBV5-1 and TRBJ1-5, is as follows: KAGVTQTPRYLIKTRGQQVTLSCSPISGHRSVSWYQQTPGQGLQFLFEYFSETQRNKGNFPGRFSGRQFSNSRSEMNVSTLELGDSALYLCASSPTGGLEPQHFGDGTRLSIL.

This chain connects TRBV6-6 to TRBJ1-1; 7 positions match TRBD1. Germline trimming cut 6 bases from V and 0 bases from J; bases unmatched to any gene: 4. This CDR3 region has 14 residues. From germline, CDR1 is MNHNY and CDR2 SVGAGI (reference sequence). CDR3 sequence: CASRYGQVNTEAFF. CDR3 DNA sequence: TGTGCCAGCAGGTATGGACAGGTGAACACTGAAGCTTTCTTT.

This sequence joins TRBV30 and TRBJ1-6, with D possibly being TRBD1 (6 bases). From germline, CDR1 is GTSNPN and CDR2 SVGIG (reference sequence). The V gene lost 0 bases and the J gene lost 9 bases, with 18 bases spanning the gap. The CDR3 is 16 amino acids. The CDR3 reads CAWSVVGNRESSPLHF. The CDR3 DNA is TGTGCCTGGAGTGTTGTGGGGAACAGGGAATCTTCACCCCTCCACTTT.

This chain uses TRBV3-1 (or the pseudogene TRBV3-2) with TRBJ1-3; D gene uncertain. V was cut by 1 base and J by 4 bases, with 8 bases left in between. Germline-derived CDR1 and CDR2 are LGHDT and YNNKEL (reference sequence). The CDR3 has 14 amino acids. The CDR3 here is CASSQVPNGNTIYF. CDR3 nucleotide sequence: TGTGCCAGCAGCCAAGTCCCCAACGGAAACACCATATATTTT.

The chain joins TRBV3-1 (or the pseudogene TRBV3-2) to TRBJ1-6, with TRBD1 identical over 10 bases. The CDR3 length is 16 residues. V shed 3 bases, J shed 7 bases, and the junction held 6 bases outside the gene matches. Germline V gene lookup returns CDR1 LGHDT and CDR2 YNNKEL (reference sequence). This chain's CDR3 is CASSQGDRGRNSPLHF. The CDR3 DNA is TGTGCCAGCAGCCAGGGAGACAGGGGGCGGAATTCACCCCTCCACTTT.

Relative to its sample, this clone is medium-sized. The chain has TRBV6-1 and TRBJ2-7; D may correspond to TRBD1 or TRBD2 (5 bases each). Germline lookup yields CDR1 MNHNS and CDR2 SASEGT. V gave up 3 bases and J gave up 0 bases, with 9 bases separating them. CDR3 length: 14 amino acids. The CDR3 region is CASSDPGTSYEQYF. The CDR3 DNA sequence: TGTGCCAGCAGTGATCCCGGGACCTCCTACGAGCAGTACTTC.

The chain recombines TRBV5-1 with TRBJ2-7, with 8 bases aligning to TRBD2. The CDR3 consists of 15 residues. V dropped 0 bases and J dropped 7; count of bases not matched to a gene: 9. Looked up from germline, CDR1 is SGHRS and CDR2 is YFSETQ. CDR3: CASSLEDGGAEEQYF. The CDR3 DNA follows: TGCGCCAGCAGCTTGGAGGACGGGGGGGCCGAAGAGCAGTACTTC.

CDR3 protein: CASSQESGKYGYTF. The DNA of the CDR3 is TGTGCCAGCAGCCAAGAATCGGGGAAGTACGGCTACACCTTC. The chain links TRBV3-1 (or the pseudogene TRBV3-2) to TRBJ1-2; D is ambiguous. The V end was cut by 0 bases, the J end by 8 bases, with 13 bases between. The CDR3 extends over 14 amino acids. The germline V gene encodes CDR1 LGHDT and CDR2 YNNKEL (reference sequence).

The V gene is TRBV10-3, the J gene TRBJ2-5, with 10 bases lining up with TRBD1. Germline V gene data show CDR1 as ENHRY and CDR2 as SYGVKD. V shed 6 bases, J shed 4 bases, and the junction held 5 bases outside the gene matches. The CDR3 spans 14 residues. Written as DNA, the CDR3 is TGTGCCATCAGCAGAGACAGGGGGCGAGAGACCCAGTACTTC. This sequence encodes CAISRDRGRETQYF.

This chain links TRBV6-4 with TRBJ2-3, with 7 bases that match TRBD1. The germline V gene encodes CDR1 MRHNA and CDR2 SNTAGT. Trimming at V came to 4 bases and at J to 4 bases, leaving 5 bases not matched to a gene. CDR3 size: 14 residues. CDR3: CASSATTGADTQYF. The CDR3 coding sequence is TGTGCCAGCAGTGCAACTACAGGGGCAGATACGCAGTATTTT.

The J gene is TRBJ1-1, the V gene TRBV4-3; D remains unclear. CDR3 length equals 14 residues. CDR1 and CDR2 (germline): LGHNA, YSLEER. The V gene lost 0 bases and the J gene lost 1 base, with 6 bases spanning the gap. Here the CDR3 reads CASSQETANTEAFF. In nucleotides, the CDR3 is TGCGCCAGCAGCCAAGAGACGGCGAACACTGAAGCTTTCTTT.

Here the CDR3 DNA reads TGTGCCAGCAGTGAAAAGGAGACCCAGTACTTC. Amino acids: CASSEKETQYF. The rearrangement links TRBV2 to TRBJ2-5, with D hard to call. The CDR3 loop spans 11 amino acids. Per germline, CDR1 SNHLY and CDR2 FYNNEI. The V gene lost 2 bases and the J gene lost 5 bases, with 3 bases spanning the gap.

The V and J genes are TRBV18 and TRBJ1-1; 8 bases match TRBD1. CDR1 is KGHSH and CDR2 is LQKENI in the germline V gene. This CDR3 comprises 14 residues. V gave up 0 bases and J gave up 11 bases; unmatched junction bases: 8. The CDR3 nucleotides read TGTGCCAGCTCACCACCGCTTGGACAGGGATGGGCTTTCTTT. It specifies CASSPPLGQGWAFF. Drawing the rest from reference TRBV18 and TRBJ1-1, the complete variable domain is NAGVMQNPRHLVRRRGQEARLRCSPMKGHSHVYWYRQLPEEGLKFMVYLQKENIIDESGMPKERFSAEFPKEGPSILRIQQVVRGDSAAYFCASSPPLGQGWAFFGQGTRLTVV.

The chain uses TRBV5-4 and TRBJ1-5; no definite D call. This CDR3 contains 12 residues. V gave up 0 bases and J gave up 6 bases, with 4 bases separating them. Looked up from germline, CDR1 is SGHNT and CDR2 is YYREEE (reference sequence). CDR3 residues: CASSLDSQPQHF. CDR3 sequence (DNA): TGTGCCAGCAGCTTGGATAGTCAGCCCCAGCATTTT.

This chain joins TRBV28 and TRBJ1-4; D unresolved. The CDR3 consists of 14 residues. Germline loops: CDR1 MDHEN, CDR2 SYDVKM. Trimming shortened V by 6 bases and J by 3 bases, and 11 bases separated the two germline ends. The CDR3 spells CASSTPTANEKLFF. In DNA form, the CDR3 reads TGTGCCAGCAGCACCCCGACGGCTAATGAAAAACTGTTTTTT.

The V gene is TRBV11-3, the J gene TRBJ1-2; D is undetermined. Germline V gene lookup returns CDR1 SGHNT and CDR2 YENEEA. Trimming removed 8 bases at V and 5 bases at J, with 15 bases between. The CDR3 extends over 13 amino acids. Here the CDR3 reads CASHYPPRYGYTF. CDR3 DNA: TGTGCCAGCCATTATCCCCCTAGGTATGGCTACACCTTC.

This rearrangement joins TRBV7-9 to TRBJ1-5, with TRBD1 matching 7 bases. The CDR3 covers 15 residues. Unmatched junction bases numbered 10, after V lost 5 bases and J lost 6 bases. Germline V gene sequence: CDR1 SEHNR, CDR2 FQNEAQ (reference sequence). CDR3 residues: CASSHDRARGQPQHF. In DNA, the CDR3 is TGTGCCAGCAGCCACGACAGGGCTCGGGGTCAGCCCCAGCATTTT.

The V and J genes are TRBV1 and TRBJ1-1; the tabulated D call, TRBD1, remains unverified against the DNA. TRBV1 is a pseudogene locus. The CDR3 length is 11 residues. The CDR3 region has the DNA TGCACCACTGGGGCCCCAGGGGAAGCTTTCTTT. This sequence encodes CTTGAPGEAFF.

The J gene is TRBJ2-3, the V gene TRBV5-1; 7 positions agree with TRBD1. Losses at the gene ends were 6 bases for V and 4 bases for J; bases not matched to a gene: 11. Germline V gene data show CDR1 as SGHRS and CDR2 as YFSETQ. The CDR3 consists of 15 residues. CDR3 region: CASIRTGTAADTQYF. Here the CDR3 DNA reads TGCGCCAGCATCCGAACCGGGACAGCGGCAGATACGCAGTATTTT.